Listed below are T cell receptor beta chains from one sample, sequenced in a study of T cell responses to AZD1222 COVID-19 vaccine. Sequencing was performed with immunoSEQ multiplex PCR; in TCRdb, only in-frame clones are kept and a portion is missing. The sample yields about 110,000 clones, roughly 90% seen once. The starting material was peripheral blood, obtained on day 0 of MenACWY control vaccination. These receptors came from an adult in good health. CDR3s include the opening cysteine and the closing phenylalanine or tryptophan. The D gene is left open where the match is weak. Clone size, where shown, is once, few, many, or a class for clones that have expanded.

j_call: TRBJ1-6
v_call: TRBV9
clone_size: .
d_call: .
cdr3_aa: CASSVSGLNSPLHF
cdr3_nt: TGTGCCAGCAGCGTCTCGGGGCTAAATTCACCCCTCCACTTT

j_call: TRBJ1-2
v_call: TRBV7-9
clone_size: .
d_call: TRBD1
cdr3_aa: CASSLATGGVNYGYTF
cdr3_nt: TGTGCCAGCAGCTTAGCGACAGGGGGTGTTAACTATGGCTACACCTTC

j_call: TRBJ1-5
v_call: TRBV2
clone_size: .
d_call: TRBD1
cdr3_aa: CASSVTGGEGQPQHF
cdr3_nt: TGTGCCAGCAGCGTGACAGGGGGCGAGGGTCAGCCCCAGCATTTT

j_call: TRBJ1-1
v_call: TRBV6-5
clone_size: .
d_call: .
cdr3_aa: CASSYGSTEAFF
cdr3_nt: TGTGCCAGCAGTTACGGATCCACTGAAGCTTTCTTT

j_call: TRBJ2-7
v_call: TRBV12-5
clone_size: few
d_call: .
cdr3_aa: CASGYGYEQYF
cdr3_nt: TGTGCTAGTGGTTATGGTTACGAGCAGTACTTC

j_call: TRBJ2-7
v_call: TRBV7-8
clone_size: .
d_call: TRBD1
cdr3_aa: CASSLGDRGGEQYF
cdr3_nt: TGTGCCAGCAGCTTAGGGGACAGGGGAGGCGAGCAGTACTTC

j_call: TRBJ2-5
v_call: TRBV5-6
clone_size: once
d_call: TRBD2
cdr3_aa: CASSFAPAGVNQETQYF
cdr3_nt: TGTGCCAGCAGCTTTGCGCCGGCGGGGGTGAATCAAGAGACCCAGTACTTC

j_call: TRBJ1-3
v_call: TRBV30
clone_size: .
d_call: TRBD1
cdr3_aa: CAWSQTMTGLGSGNTIYF
cdr3_nt: TGTGCCTGGAGCCAAACGATGACAGGGTTAGGCTCTGGAAACACCATATATTTT

j_call: TRBJ2-5
v_call: TRBV6-1
clone_size: .
d_call: .
cdr3_aa: CASSERVERQETQYF
cdr3_nt: TGTGCCAGCAGTGAGCGGGTTGAGAGGCAAGAGACCCAGTACTTC

j_call: TRBJ2-5
v_call: TRBV12-5
clone_size: few
d_call: TRBD1
cdr3_aa: CASGLGDSPSETQYF
cdr3_nt: TGTGCTAGTGGTTTGGGGGACAGCCCCTCAGAGACCCAGTACTTC

j_call: TRBJ1-2
v_call: TRBV5-1
clone_size: .
d_call: .
cdr3_aa: CASSPDRLNYGYTF
cdr3_nt: TGCGCCAGCAGCCCGGACAGACTTAACTATGGCTACACCTTC

j_call: TRBJ1-2
v_call: TRBV3-1/TRBV3-2
clone_size: .
d_call: .
cdr3_aa: CASSQEARANYGYTF
cdr3_nt: TGTGCCAGCAGCCAAGAGGCCAGGGCCAACTATGGCTACACCTTC

j_call: TRBJ1-5
v_call: TRBV27
clone_size: .
d_call: .
cdr3_aa: CASSDGASFRPQHF
cdr3_nt: TGTGCCAGCAGTGACGGGGCTTCGTTTCGGCCCCAGCATTTT

j_call: TRBJ1-1
v_call: TRBV7-8
clone_size: .
d_call: .
cdr3_aa: CASSLVGGALNTEAFF
cdr3_nt: TGTGCCAGCAGCTTAGTGGGGGGGGCTTTGAACACTGAAGCTTTCTTT

j_call: TRBJ1-6
v_call: TRBV20-1
clone_size: .
d_call: .
cdr3_aa: CSASAGQIRANSPLHF
cdr3_nt: TGCAGTGCTAGTGCAGGCCAGATTAGGGCGAATTCACCCCTCCACTTT

j_call: TRBJ2-2
v_call: TRBV27
clone_size: .
d_call: TRBD1
cdr3_aa: CASSVLKTGTGTGELFF
cdr3_nt: TGTGCCAGCAGTGTCCTAAAAACCGGGACAGGGACCGGGGAGCTGTTTTTT

j_call: TRBJ2-1
v_call: TRBV2
clone_size: .
d_call: TRBD1
cdr3_aa: CASSEDRERFNEQFF
cdr3_nt: TGTGCCAGCAGTGAGGACAGGGAGAGATTCAATGAGCAGTTCTTC

j_call: TRBJ1-1
v_call: TRBV4-1
clone_size: .
d_call: TRBD1
cdr3_aa: CASSLSGGTGNTEAFF
cdr3_nt: TGCGCCAGCAGCCTCTCAGGCGGGACAGGGAACACTGAAGCTTTCTTT

j_call: TRBJ1-1
v_call: TRBV7-9
clone_size: .
d_call: .
cdr3_aa: CASSLGPTEAFF
cdr3_nt: TGTGCCAGCAGCTTAGGACCCACTGAAGCTTTCTTT

j_call: TRBJ1-1
v_call: TRBV6-4
clone_size: .
d_call: .
cdr3_aa: CASSESAARGAFF
cdr3_nt: TGTGCCAGCAGTGAGTCGGCAGCTAGGGGAGCTTTCTTT

j_call: TRBJ2-1
v_call: TRBV24-1
clone_size: .
d_call: .
cdr3_aa: CATQRTAVANEQFF
cdr3_nt: TGTGCCACCCAGAGGACGGCCGTCGCCAATGAGCAGTTCTTC

j_call: TRBJ1-2
v_call: TRBV6-6
clone_size: .
d_call: TRBD1
cdr3_aa: CASIQQGAFGYTF
cdr3_nt: TGTGCCAGCATCCAGCAGGGGGCGTTTGGCTACACCTTC

j_call: TRBJ2-1
v_call: TRBV27
clone_size: .
d_call: .
cdr3_aa: CASSFLGRSPHNEQFF
cdr3_nt: TGTGCCAGCAGTTTCCTGGGCAGGTCCCCACACAATGAGCAGTTCTTC

j_call: TRBJ1-1
v_call: TRBV7-2
clone_size: .
d_call: .
cdr3_aa: CASSSGTQTVEAFF
cdr3_nt: TGTGCCAGCAGCTCCGGGACGCAGACCGTTGAAGCTTTCTTT

j_call: TRBJ1-3
v_call: TRBV19
clone_size: .
d_call: .
cdr3_aa: CASSDTAGNTIYF
cdr3_nt: TGTGCCAGTAGTGACACTGCGGGAAACACCATATATTTT

j_call: TRBJ2-3
v_call: TRBV5-1
clone_size: .
d_call: .
cdr3_aa: CASSAQGSTDTQYF
cdr3_nt: TGCGCCAGCAGCGCACAGGGAAGCACAGATACGCAGTATTTT

j_call: TRBJ1-4
v_call: TRBV7-8
clone_size: few
d_call: TRBD1
cdr3_aa: CASSHGQGYEKLFF
cdr3_nt: TGTGCCAGCAGTCACGGACAGGGGTACGAAAAACTGTTTTTT

j_call: TRBJ1-6
v_call: TRBV2
clone_size: .
d_call: TRBD1
cdr3_aa: CASRLRDSSYNSPLHF
cdr3_nt: TGTGCCAGCAGGCTAAGGGACAGCTCCTATAATTCACCCCTCCACTTT

j_call: TRBJ1-3
v_call: TRBV6-5
clone_size: .
d_call: .
cdr3_aa: CASSYSRGSGNTIYF
cdr3_nt: TGTGCCAGCAGTTACTCGAGGGGGTCTGGAAACACCATATATTTT

j_call: TRBJ2-5
v_call: TRBV20-1
clone_size: .
d_call: .
cdr3_aa: CSGWLGETQYF
cdr3_nt: TGCAGTGGGTGGTTGGGAGAGACCCAGTACTTC

j_call: TRBJ2-3
v_call: TRBV7-9
clone_size: .
d_call: .
cdr3_aa: CASSLGLDYPLDTQYF
cdr3_nt: TGTGCCAGCAGCTTAGGGCTCGACTACCCACTAGATACGCAGTATTTT

j_call: TRBJ2-7
v_call: TRBV30
clone_size: .
d_call: .
cdr3_aa: CAWSSRGEQYF
cdr3_nt: TGTGCCTGGAGTTCCCGCGGCGAGCAGTACTTC

j_call: TRBJ1-6
v_call: TRBV30
clone_size: .
d_call: .
cdr3_aa: CAWNPPRRNSPLHF
cdr3_nt: TGTGCCTGGAACCCCCCCCGAAGAAATTCACCCCTCCACTTT

j_call: TRBJ2-2
v_call: TRBV6-6
clone_size: .
d_call: TRBD1
cdr3_aa: CASSPTGGASSTGELFF
cdr3_nt: TGTGCCAGCAGTCCTACAGGGGGCGCAAGTAGCACCGGGGAGCTGTTTTTT

j_call: TRBJ1-6
v_call: TRBV18
clone_size: .
d_call: .
cdr3_aa: CASSGLENSPLHF
cdr3_nt: TGTGCCAGCTCGGGCCTGGAGAATTCACCCCTCCACTTT

j_call: TRBJ2-7
v_call: TRBV6-5
clone_size: .
d_call: TRBD1
cdr3_aa: CASSPQGTGTYEQYF
cdr3_nt: TGTGCCAGCAGTCCCCAGGGGACAGGGACCTACGAGCAGTACTTC

j_call: TRBJ1-2
v_call: TRBV19
clone_size: .
d_call: TRBD1
cdr3_aa: CASISWQGGYGYTF
cdr3_nt: TGTGCCAGTATCTCGTGGCAGGGGGGCTATGGCTACACCTTC

j_call: TRBJ1-1
v_call: TRBV2
clone_size: .
d_call: .
cdr3_aa: CASGLGRMNTEAFF
cdr3_nt: TGTGCCAGCGGATTGGGCCGCATGAACACTGAAGCTTTCTTT

j_call: TRBJ1-6
v_call: TRBV2
clone_size: .
d_call: .
cdr3_aa: CASSERPGHNSPLHF
cdr3_nt: TGTGCCAGCAGTGAAAGGCCAGGGCATAATTCACCCCTCCACTTT

j_call: TRBJ2-1
v_call: TRBV5-5
clone_size: once
d_call: TRBD1
cdr3_aa: CASSTSGTVYNEQFF
cdr3_nt: TGTGCCAGCAGCACATCCGGGACAGTTTACAATGAGCAGTTCTTC

j_call: TRBJ2-7
v_call: TRBV5-1
clone_size: .
d_call: .
cdr3_aa: CASSFSGFHEQYF
cdr3_nt: TGCGCCAGCAGCTTCTCGGGGTTCCACGAGCAGTACTTC

j_call: TRBJ1-2
v_call: TRBV19
clone_size: .
d_call: .
cdr3_aa: CASSIRPGGNYGYTF
cdr3_nt: TGTGCCAGTAGTATACGCCCAGGTGGGAACTATGGCTACACCTTC

j_call: TRBJ1-1
v_call: TRBV7-9
clone_size: few
d_call: .
cdr3_aa: CASSATGYDEAFF
cdr3_nt: TGTGCCAGCAGCGCGACAGGATACGATGAAGCTTTCTTT

j_call: TRBJ2-7
v_call: TRBV18
clone_size: .
d_call: .
cdr3_aa: CASSPSGKTYEQYF
cdr3_nt: TGTGCCAGCTCACCATCCGGGAAAACATACGAGCAGTACTTC

j_call: TRBJ1-1
v_call: TRBV5-1
clone_size: .
d_call: .
cdr3_aa: CASSVGGQNTEAFF
cdr3_nt: TGCGCCAGCAGCGTCGGCGGCCAGAACACTGAAGCTTTCTTT

j_call: TRBJ2-2
v_call: TRBV3-1/TRBV3-2
clone_size: .
d_call: .
cdr3_aa: CASRSGTRNTGELFF
cdr3_nt: TGTGCCAGCAGGTCCGGGACAAGGAACACCGGGGAGCTGTTTTTT

j_call: TRBJ2-1
v_call: TRBV4-1
clone_size: .
d_call: .
cdr3_aa: CASSQGVGGAHNEQFF
cdr3_nt: TGCGCCAGCAGCCAAGGAGTGGGGGGGGCGCACAATGAGCAGTTCTTC

j_call: TRBJ2-7
v_call: TRBV27
clone_size: .
d_call: .
cdr3_aa: CASSLSGHYEQYF
cdr3_nt: TGTGCCAGCAGTTTATCGGGACACTACGAGCAGTACTTC

j_call: TRBJ1-2
v_call: TRBV11-3
clone_size: .
d_call: .
cdr3_aa: CASSITLLFWTGEGYTF
cdr3_nt: TGTGCCAGCAGCATAACTCTCCTTTTTTGGACGGGGGAAGGCTACACCTTC

j_call: TRBJ2-6
v_call: TRBV2
clone_size: .
d_call: .
cdr3_aa: CASRLGASGANVLTF
cdr3_nt: TGTGCCAGCAGGTTGGGGGCCTCTGGGGCCAACGTCCTGACTTTC

j_call: TRBJ2-7
v_call: TRBV4-3
clone_size: .
d_call: .
cdr3_aa: CASSQGLRIYEQYF
cdr3_nt: TGCGCCAGCAGCCAGGGATTACGGATCTACGAGCAGTACTTC

j_call: TRBJ1-2
v_call: TRBV9
clone_size: .
d_call: .
cdr3_aa: CASSQTTSNYGYTF
cdr3_nt: TGTGCCAGCAGCCAAACAACCTCTAACTATGGCTACACCTTC

j_call: TRBJ1-3
v_call: TRBV18
clone_size: .
d_call: .
cdr3_aa: CASSPTDSSDTIYF
cdr3_nt: TGTGCCAGCTCACCAACGGATTCGTCGGACACCATATATTTT

j_call: TRBJ1-6
v_call: TRBV11-3
clone_size: .
d_call: TRBD1
cdr3_aa: CASSSQGASYNSPLHF
cdr3_nt: TGTGCCAGCAGCTCCCAGGGGGCGTCCTATAATTCACCCCTCCACTTT